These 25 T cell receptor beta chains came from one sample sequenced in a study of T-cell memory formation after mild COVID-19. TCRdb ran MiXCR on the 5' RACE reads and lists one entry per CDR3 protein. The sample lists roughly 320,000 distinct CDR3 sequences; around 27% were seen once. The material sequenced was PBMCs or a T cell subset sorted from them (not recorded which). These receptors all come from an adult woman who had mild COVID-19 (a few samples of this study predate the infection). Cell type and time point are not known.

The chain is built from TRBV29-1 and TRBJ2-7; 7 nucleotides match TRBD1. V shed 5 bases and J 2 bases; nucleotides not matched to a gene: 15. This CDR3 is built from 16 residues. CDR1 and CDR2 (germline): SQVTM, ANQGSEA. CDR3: CSVPSLDRVYPYEQYF. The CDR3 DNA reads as TGCAGCGTTCCCAGCCTAGACAGGGTCTATCCCTACGAGCAGTACTTC.

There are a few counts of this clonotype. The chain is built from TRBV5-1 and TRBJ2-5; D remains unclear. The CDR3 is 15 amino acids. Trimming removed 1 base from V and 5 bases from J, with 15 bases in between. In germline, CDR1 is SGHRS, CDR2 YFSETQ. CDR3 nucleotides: TGCGCCAGCAGCTTGTTCGGCGGACCGAGCGAGACCCAGTACTTC. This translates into CASSLFGGPSETQYF.

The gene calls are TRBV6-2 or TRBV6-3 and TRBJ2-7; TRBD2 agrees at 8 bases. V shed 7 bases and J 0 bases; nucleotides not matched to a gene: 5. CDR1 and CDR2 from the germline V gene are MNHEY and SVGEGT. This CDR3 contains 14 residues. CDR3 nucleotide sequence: TGTGCCAGCACCGTAGCGGGACGCTCCTACGAGCAGTACTTC. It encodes CASTVAGRSYEQYF.

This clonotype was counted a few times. CDR3 residues: CASRQTGHKETQYF. CDR3 nucleotide sequence: TGTGCCAGCAGACAAACGGGACACAAAGAGACCCAGTACTTC. The rearrangement links TRBV12-3 or TRBV12-4 to TRBJ2-5, with a possible D match to TRBD1 (6 bases). The CDR3 has 14 residues. Trimming stripped 6 bases from V and 3 bases from J, with 14 bases between.

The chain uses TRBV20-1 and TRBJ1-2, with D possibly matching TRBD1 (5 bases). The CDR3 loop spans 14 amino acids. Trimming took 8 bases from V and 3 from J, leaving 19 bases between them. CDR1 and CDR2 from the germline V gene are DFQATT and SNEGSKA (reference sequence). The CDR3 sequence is CSPPGGVGDYGYTF. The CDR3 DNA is TGCAGTCCCCCGGGGGGGGTGGGCGACTATGGCTACACCTTC.

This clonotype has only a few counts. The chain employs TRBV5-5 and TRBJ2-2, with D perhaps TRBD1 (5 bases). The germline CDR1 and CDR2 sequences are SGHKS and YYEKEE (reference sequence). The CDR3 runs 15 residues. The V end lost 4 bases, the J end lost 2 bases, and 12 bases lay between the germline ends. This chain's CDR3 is CASSQGGLNTGELFF. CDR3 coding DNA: TGTGCCAGCAGCCAGGGCGGATTAAACACCGGGGAGCTGTTTTTT.

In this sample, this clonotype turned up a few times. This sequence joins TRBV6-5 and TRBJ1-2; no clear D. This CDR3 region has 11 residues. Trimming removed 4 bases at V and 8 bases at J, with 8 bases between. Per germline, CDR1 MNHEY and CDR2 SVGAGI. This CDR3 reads CASSSSGGYTF. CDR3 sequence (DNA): TGTGCCAGCAGTTCAAGTGGAGGCTACACCTTC.

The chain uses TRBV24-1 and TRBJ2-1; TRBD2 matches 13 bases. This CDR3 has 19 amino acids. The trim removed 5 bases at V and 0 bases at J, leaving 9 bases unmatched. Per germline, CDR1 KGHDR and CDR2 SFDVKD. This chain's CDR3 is CATSGLGTSGTSSYNEQFF. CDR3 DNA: TGTGCCACCAGTGGTCTCGGGACTAGCGGGACCTCCTCCTACAATGAGCAGTTCTTC.

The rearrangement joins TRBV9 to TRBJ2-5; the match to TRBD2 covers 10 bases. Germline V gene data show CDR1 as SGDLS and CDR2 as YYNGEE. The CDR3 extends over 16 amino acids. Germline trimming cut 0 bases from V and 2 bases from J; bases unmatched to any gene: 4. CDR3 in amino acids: CASSVGGLAEQETQYF. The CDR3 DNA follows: TGTGCCAGCAGCGTAGGAGGACTAGCGGAACAAGAGACCCAGTACTTC.

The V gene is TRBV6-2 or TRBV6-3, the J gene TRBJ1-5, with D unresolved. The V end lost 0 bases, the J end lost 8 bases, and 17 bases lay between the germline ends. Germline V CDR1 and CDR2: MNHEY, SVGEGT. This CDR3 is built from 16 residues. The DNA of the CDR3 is TGTGCCAGCAGTTACTCGACGGACCTCCCGAGAGAGCCCCAGCATTTT. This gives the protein CASSYSTDLPREPQHF.

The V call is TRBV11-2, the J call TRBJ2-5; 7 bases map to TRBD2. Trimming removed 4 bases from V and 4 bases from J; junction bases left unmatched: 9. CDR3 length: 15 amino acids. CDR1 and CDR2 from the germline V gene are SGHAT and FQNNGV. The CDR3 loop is CASSSRAREIETQYF. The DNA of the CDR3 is TGTGCCAGCAGCTCGAGGGCGCGGGAGATAGAGACCCAGTACTTC.

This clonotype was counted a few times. The CDR3 nucleotides read TGCGCCAGCGGGATTAGCGGGGGGGCCAATGAGCAGTTCTTC. Translated: CASGISGGANEQFF. The chain combines TRBV5-1 with TRBJ2-1; the match to TRBD2 covers 11 bases. Germline values: CDR1 SGHRS, CDR2 YFSETQ. CDR3 length equals 14 residues. After removal of 7 bases from V and 6 bases from J, the junction contained 6 bases not matched to a gene.

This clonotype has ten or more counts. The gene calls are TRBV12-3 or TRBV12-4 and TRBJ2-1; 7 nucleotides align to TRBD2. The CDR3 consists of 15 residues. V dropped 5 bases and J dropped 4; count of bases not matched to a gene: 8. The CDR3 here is CASSQSGTKYNEQFF. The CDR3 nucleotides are TGTGCCAGCAGTCAAAGCGGGACTAAGTACAATGAGCAGTTCTTC.

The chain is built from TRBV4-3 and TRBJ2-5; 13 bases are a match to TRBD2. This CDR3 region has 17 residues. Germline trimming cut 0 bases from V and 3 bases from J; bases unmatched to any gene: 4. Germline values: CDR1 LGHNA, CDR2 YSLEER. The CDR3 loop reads CASSQDLGTSGEETQYF. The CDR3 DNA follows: TGCGCCAGCAGCCAAGATTTGGGGACTAGCGGGGAAGAGACCCAGTACTTC.

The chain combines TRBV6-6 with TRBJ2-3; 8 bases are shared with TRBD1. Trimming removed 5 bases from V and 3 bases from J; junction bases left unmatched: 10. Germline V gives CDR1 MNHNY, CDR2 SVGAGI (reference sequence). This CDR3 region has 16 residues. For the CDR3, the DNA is TGTGCCAGCAGTACCGGACAGGGAGGTTCTACAGATACGCAGTATTTT. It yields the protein CASSTGQGGSTDTQYF.

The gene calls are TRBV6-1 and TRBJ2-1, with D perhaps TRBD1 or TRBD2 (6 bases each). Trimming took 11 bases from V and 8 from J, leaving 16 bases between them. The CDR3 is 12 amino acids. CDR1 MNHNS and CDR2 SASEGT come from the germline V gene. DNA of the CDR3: TGTGCCGGTGCGGTGGGGGGCGATGAGCAGTTCTTC. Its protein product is CAGAVGGDEQFF.

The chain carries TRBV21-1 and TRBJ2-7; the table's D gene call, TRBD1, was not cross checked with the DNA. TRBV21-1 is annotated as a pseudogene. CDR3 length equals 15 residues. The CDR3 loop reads CASSTPVLRNYEQYF. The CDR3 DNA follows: TGTGCCAGCAGCACCCCGGTCCTCAGGAACTACGAGCAGTACTTC.

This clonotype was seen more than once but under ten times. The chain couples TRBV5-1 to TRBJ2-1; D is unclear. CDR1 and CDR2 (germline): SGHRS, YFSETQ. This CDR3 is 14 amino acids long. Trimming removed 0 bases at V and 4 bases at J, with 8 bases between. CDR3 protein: CASSLDSFYNEQFF. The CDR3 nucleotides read TGCGCCAGCAGCTTGGACAGTTTTTACAATGAGCAGTTCTTC.

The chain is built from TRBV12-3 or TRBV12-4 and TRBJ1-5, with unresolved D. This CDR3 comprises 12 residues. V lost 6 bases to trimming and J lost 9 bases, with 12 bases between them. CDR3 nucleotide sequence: TGTGCCAGCAGCCCCGCAACTGGGCCCCAGCATTTT. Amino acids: CASSPATGPQHF.

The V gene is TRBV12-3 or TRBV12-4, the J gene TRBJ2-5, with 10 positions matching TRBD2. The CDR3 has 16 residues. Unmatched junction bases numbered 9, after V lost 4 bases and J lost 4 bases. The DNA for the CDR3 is TGTGCCAGCAGTTCCGGAAGCGGGGGGGGCCGAGAGACCCAGTACTTC. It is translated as CASSSGSGGGRETQYF.

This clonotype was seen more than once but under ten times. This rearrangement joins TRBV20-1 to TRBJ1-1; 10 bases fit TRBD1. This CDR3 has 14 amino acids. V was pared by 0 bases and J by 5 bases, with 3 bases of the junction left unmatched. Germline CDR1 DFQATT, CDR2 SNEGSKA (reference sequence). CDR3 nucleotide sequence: TGCAGTGCTAGAGATCGACAGGGGGCAACTGAAGCTTTCTTT. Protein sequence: CSARDRQGATEAFF.

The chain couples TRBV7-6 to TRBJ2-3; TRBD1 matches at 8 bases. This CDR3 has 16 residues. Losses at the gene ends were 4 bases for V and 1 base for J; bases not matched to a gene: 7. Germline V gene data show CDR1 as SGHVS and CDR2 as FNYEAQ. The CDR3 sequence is CASSSRGDRRTDTQYF. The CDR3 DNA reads TGTGCCAGCAGCTCCAGAGGGGACAGGCGCACAGATACGCAGTATTTT.

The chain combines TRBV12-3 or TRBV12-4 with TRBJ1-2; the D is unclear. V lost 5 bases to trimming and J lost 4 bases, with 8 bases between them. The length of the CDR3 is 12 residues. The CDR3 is CASSREFYGYTF. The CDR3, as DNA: TGTGCCAGCAGTCGTGAATTCTATGGCTACACCTTC.

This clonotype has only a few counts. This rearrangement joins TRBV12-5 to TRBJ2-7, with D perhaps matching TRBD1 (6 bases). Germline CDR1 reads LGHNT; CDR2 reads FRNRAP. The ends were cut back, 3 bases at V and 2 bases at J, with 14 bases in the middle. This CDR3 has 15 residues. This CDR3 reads CASGLGASGAYEQYF. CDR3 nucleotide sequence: TGTGCTAGTGGTTTAGGGGCCTCAGGGGCCTACGAGCAGTACTTC.

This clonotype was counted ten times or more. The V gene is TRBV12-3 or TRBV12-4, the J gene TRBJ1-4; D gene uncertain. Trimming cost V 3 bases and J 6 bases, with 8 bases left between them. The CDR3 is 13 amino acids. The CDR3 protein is CASSLSTDEKLFF. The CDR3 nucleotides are TGTGCCAGCAGTTTGTCGACTGATGAAAAACTGTTTTTT.